A selection of T cell receptor beta chains follows, all from one sample in a study of shared clonotypes between healthy human individuals. Clones were read by immunoSEQ multiplex PCR, and TCRdb kept only the in-frame ones, dropping some. The table has hundreds of thousands of clones, 95% to 96% seen once. Sample: naive CD8+ T cells sorted from blood. These receptors originate from a woman in her thirties in good health. Both conserved end residues are trimmed from each CDR3.

v_call cdr3_aa
TRBV30 AWSTGGTYEQY
TRBV28 ASSSPRASGTYEQY
TRBV10-2 ASSEGLAETYEQY
TRBV5-6 ASSEGAGGPEAGELF
TRBV6-5 ASQGDDNEQY
TRBV28 ASSFRPGRSFNQPQH
TRBV14 ASSQSGQGPRRGYT
TRBV30 AWSVDTYEQY
TRBV30 AWKNTGELF
TRBV28 ASQPLRGSPSGIYNEQF
TRBV7-9 ASSLRGASGNPETGELF
TRBV6-5 ASSYAQGLSTDTQY
TRBV29-1 SVEVGYEQY
TRBV5-6 ASSFYNSPLH
TRBV5-6 ASSATLGAYGQPQH
TRBV19 ATSDSFSYEQY
TRBV7-8 ASRHLDRQPYEQY
TRBV4-2 ASSRTGEQY
TRBV30 AWASLAGRYEQY
TRBV11-2 ASSLEWPPNSGNTIY
TRBV10-3 AISEGGGKNIQY
TRBV6-5 ASSYSSNYGYT